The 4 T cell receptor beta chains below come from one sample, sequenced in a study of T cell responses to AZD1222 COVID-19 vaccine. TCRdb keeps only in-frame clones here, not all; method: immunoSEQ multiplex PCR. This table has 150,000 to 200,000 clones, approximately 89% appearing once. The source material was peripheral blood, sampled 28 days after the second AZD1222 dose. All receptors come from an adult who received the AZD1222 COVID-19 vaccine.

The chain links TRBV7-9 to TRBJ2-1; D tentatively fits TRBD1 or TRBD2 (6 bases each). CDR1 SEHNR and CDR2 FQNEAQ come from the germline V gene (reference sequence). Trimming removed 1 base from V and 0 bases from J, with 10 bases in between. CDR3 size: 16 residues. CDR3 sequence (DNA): TGTGCCAGCAGCTTAGGGGGGGCCCCCTCCTACAATGAGCAGTTCTTC. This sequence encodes CASSLGGAPSYNEQFF. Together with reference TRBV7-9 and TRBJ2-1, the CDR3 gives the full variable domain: DTGVSQNPRHKITKRGQNVTFRCDPISEHNRLYWYRQTLGQGPEFLTYFQNEAQLEKSRLLSDRFSAERPKGSFSTLEIQRTEQGDSAMYLCASSLGGAPSYNEQFFGPGTRLTVL.

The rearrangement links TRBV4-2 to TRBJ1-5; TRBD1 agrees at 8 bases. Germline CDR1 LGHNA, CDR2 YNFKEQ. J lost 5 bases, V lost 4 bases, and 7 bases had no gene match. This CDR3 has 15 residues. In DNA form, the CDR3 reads TGTGCCAGCAGCCTTTCGGGACAGGCCGATCAGCCCCAGCATTTT. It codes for CASSLSGQADQPQHF.

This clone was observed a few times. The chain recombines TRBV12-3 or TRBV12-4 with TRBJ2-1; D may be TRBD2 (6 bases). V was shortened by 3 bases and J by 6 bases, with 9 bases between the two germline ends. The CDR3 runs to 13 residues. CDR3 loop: CASSLVGGNEQFF. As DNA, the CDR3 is TGTGCCAGCAGTTTGGTCGGGGGCAATGAGCAGTTCTTC.

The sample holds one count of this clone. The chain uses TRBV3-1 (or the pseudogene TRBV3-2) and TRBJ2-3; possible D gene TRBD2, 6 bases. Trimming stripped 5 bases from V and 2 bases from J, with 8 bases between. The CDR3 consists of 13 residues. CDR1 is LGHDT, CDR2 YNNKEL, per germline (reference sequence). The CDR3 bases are TGTGCCAGCAGCTCGGGGGTCACAGATACGCAGTATTTT. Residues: CASSSGVTDTQYF.